This T cell receptor beta chain comes out of a study of OX40 agonist ivuxolimab in advanced cancers. TCRdb's table, derived via immunoSEQ multiplex PCR, lists solely in-frame clones and lacks some. The table includes 76,000 or so clones, 70% to 90% detected once. Findings and caveats of the study: Clonal expansion by week 6 occurred in CD4+ and CD8+ blood T cells (at 0.1 to 3.0 mg/kg). Low clonal expansion, among the lowest seen, marked partial responders at 0.1-3.0 mg/kg. Mean expanded clone counts were higher in CD8+ than CD4+ T cells.

On this clone itself: Antigen unknown.

J gave up 6 bases and V 4 bases, and 12 bases lay outside the gene matches. This CDR3 comprises 17 residues. CDR1 is SGDLS and CDR2 is YYNGEE in the germline V gene. V is TRBV9 and J is TRBJ2-3; 12 nucleotides line up with TRBD2. The source was CD4+ or CD8+ T cells sorted from blood, collected in a trial of the OX40 agonist ivuxolimab. This receptor was identified in an adult with an advanced solid tumor such as melanoma, head and neck, liver or kidney cancer. The CDR3 region has the DNA TGTGCCAGCAGCCCTAGGACTAGCGGGAACCGCCAGGATACGCAGTATTTT. Translated: CASSPRTSGNRQDTQYF. Looking up the rest from reference TRBV9 and TRBJ2-3 gives the full variable domain: DSGVTQTPKHLITATGQRVTLRCSPRSGDLSVYWYQQSLDQGLQFLIQYYNGEERAKGNILERFSAQQFPDLHSELNLSSLELGDSALYFCASSPRTSGNRQDTQYFGPGTRLTVL.